A single sample gave rise to the 5 T cell receptor beta chains below, sequenced in a study of CD8+ T cells in alopecia areata. Extracted RNA was reverse transcribed into cDNA, the sequencing template. Only in-frame clones appear in the TCRdb table, and some are missing; sequencing was by immunoSEQ multiplex PCR. Among 4,000 to 4,500 clones listed, around 60% were seen once. Treatment meaning: oral pan-JAK inhibitor, 5-10 mg twice daily. Peripheral blood and lesional scalp punch biopsies were taken from alopecia areata patients. The input for sequencing was skin, taken at week 4, from a patient treated with tofacitinib. The receptors were sampled from a human donor with alopecia areata.

This clone was found a few times. V is TRBV10-3 and J is TRBJ2-5; D tentatively reads TRBD1 or TRBD2 (5 bases each). Germline values: CDR1 ENHRY, CDR2 SYGVKD. V was pared by 0 bases and J by 3 bases, with 5 bases between. This CDR3 is 13 amino acids long. CDR3 loop: CAISESGEETQYF. The CDR3 bases are TGTGCCATCAGTGAGTCGGGGGAAGAGACCCAGTACTTC.

The rearrangement uses TRBV19 and TRBJ1-5; perhaps TRBD1 as D (6 bases). The CDR3 is made up of 15 amino acids. Trimming stripped 2 bases from V and 3 bases from J, with 11 bases between. Germline lookup yields CDR1 LNHDA and CDR2 SQIVND (reference sequence). In nucleotides, the CDR3 is TGTGCCAGTAGTATATCCAGGGGCCCCAATCAGCCCCAGCATTTT. This sequence encodes CASSISRGPNQPQHF.

The gene calls are TRBV2 and TRBJ2-7; D possibly uses TRBD1 or TRBD2 (6 bases each). The CDR3 is 19 residues long. Trimming removed 0 bases at V and 3 bases at J, with 24 bases between. Per germline, CDR1 SNHLY and CDR2 FYNNEI. The CDR3 loop reads CASSEAPVGGGGAFYEQYF. The CDR3 DNA follows: TGTGCCAGCAGTGAAGCGCCCGTAGGGGGAGGTGGGGCCTTCTACGAGCAGTACTTC.

V is TRBV7-2 and J is TRBJ2-7, with 12 bases lining up with TRBD2. V was clipped by 3 bases and J by 6 bases; unmatched bases: 6. This CDR3 is 15 amino acids long. CDR1 SGHTA and CDR2 FQGNSA come from the germline V gene. For the CDR3, the DNA is TGTGCCAGCAGCTTCGGACTAGCGGGAAAGGGCGAGCAGTACTTC. Translating it yields CASSFGLAGKGEQYF.

The rearrangement joins TRBV7-7 to TRBJ2-2, with a possible D match to TRBD2 (5 bases). V dropped 4 bases and J dropped 7 bases, with 13 bases sitting between them. Germline-derived CDR1 and CDR2 are SSHAT and FNYEAQ (reference sequence). The CDR3 has 14 amino acids. The CDR3 nucleotides are TGTGCCAGCAGCTCTACCGGACTTAACGGGGAGCTGTTTTTT. It encodes CASSSTGLNGELFF.